This T cell receptor beta chain is drawn from a study of breast tumors, draining lymph nodes, adjacent tissues. Points from the study as a whole: Tumor TCR diversity was below lymph nodes but above nontumor tissue. Luminal-like breast cancer showed significantly higher tumor–nontumor repertoire similarity than basal-like. That most tumor T cells come from lymph nodes remained unproven. Most tumor T cells seemingly derive from lymph node, then expand in tumor.

On this clonotype itself: The antigen is not known.

TCRdb redid the calling of the multiplex PCR reads with MiXCR, one entry per CDR3 protein. Among about 230,000 distinct CDR3 sequences listed, less than 40% were seen once. This CDR3 has 16 amino acids. The V gene end was trimmed by 3 bases and the J gene end by 9 bases; junction bases not matched to a gene: 11. Samples came from axillary lymph nodes draining the breast cancer. V usage is TRBV12-3 or TRBV12-4 and J usage is TRBJ2-6; 7 bases are a match to TRBD2. The receptor was derived from a female donor with breast cancer. Some clones in this sample may be carry-over from other donors' samples. The sequencing sample was made of axillary lymph node tissue. Here the CDR3 reads CASSFRPSGPYNVLTF. The CDR3 region has the DNA TGTGCCAGCAGTTTCAGGCCTAGCGGACCCTACAACGTCCTGACTTTC.